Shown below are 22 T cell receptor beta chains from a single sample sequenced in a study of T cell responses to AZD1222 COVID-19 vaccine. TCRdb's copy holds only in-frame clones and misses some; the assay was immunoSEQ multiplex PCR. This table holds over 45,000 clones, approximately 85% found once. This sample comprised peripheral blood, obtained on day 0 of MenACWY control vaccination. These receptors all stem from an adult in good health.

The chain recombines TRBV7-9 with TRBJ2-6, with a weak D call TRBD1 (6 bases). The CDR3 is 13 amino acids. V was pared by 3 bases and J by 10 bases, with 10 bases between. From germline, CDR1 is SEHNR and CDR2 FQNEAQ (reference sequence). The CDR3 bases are TGTGCCAGCAGCTTGTCAGGGGATAACGTCCTGACTTTC. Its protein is CASSLSGDNVLTF.

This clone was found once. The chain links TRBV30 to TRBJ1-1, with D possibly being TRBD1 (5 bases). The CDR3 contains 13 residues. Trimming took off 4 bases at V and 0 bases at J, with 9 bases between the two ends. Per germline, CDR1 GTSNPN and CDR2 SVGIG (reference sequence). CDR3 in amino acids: CAWTEGMNTEAFF. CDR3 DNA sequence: TGTGCCTGGACGGAGGGGATGAACACTGAAGCTTTCTTT.

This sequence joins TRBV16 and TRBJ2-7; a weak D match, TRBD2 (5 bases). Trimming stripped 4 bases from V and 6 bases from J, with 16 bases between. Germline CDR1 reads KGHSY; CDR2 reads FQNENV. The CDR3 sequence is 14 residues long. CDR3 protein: CASSPNRGPGEQYF. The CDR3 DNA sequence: TGTGCCAGCAGCCCTAACCGGGGTCCGGGCGAGCAGTACTTC.

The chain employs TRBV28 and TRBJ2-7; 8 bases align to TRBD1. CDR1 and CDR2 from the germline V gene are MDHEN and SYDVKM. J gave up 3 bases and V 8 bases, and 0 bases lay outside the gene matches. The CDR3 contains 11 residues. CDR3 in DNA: TGTGCCAGCGGACAGGGCTACGAGCAGTACTTC. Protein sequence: CASGQGYEQYF.

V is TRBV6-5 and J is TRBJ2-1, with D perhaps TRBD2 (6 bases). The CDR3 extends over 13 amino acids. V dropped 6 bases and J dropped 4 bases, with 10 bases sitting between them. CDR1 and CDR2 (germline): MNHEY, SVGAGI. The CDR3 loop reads CASRGGVYNEQFF. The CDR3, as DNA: TGTGCCAGCAGGGGCGGGGTATACAATGAGCAGTTCTTC.

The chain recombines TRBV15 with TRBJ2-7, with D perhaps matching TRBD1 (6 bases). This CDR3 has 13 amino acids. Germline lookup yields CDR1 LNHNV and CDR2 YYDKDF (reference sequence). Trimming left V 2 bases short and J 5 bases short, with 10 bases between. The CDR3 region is CATSRSGQHEQYF. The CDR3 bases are TGTGCCACCAGCAGATCCGGACAGCACGAGCAGTACTTC.

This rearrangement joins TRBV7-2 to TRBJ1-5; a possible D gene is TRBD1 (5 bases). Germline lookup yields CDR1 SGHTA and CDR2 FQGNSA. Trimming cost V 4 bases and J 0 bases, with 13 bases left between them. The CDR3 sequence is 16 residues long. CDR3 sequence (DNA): TGTGCCAGCAGCTCCCGGGTTAGGGGTAGCAATCAGCCCCAGCATTTT. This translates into CASSSRVRGSNQPQHF.

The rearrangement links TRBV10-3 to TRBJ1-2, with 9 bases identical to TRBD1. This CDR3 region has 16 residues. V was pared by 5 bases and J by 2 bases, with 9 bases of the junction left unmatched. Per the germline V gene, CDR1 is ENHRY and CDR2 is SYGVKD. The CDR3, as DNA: TGTGCCATCAGTCCGGGACAGGGCGGAAAAAACTATGGCTACACCTTC. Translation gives CAISPGQGGKNYGYTF.

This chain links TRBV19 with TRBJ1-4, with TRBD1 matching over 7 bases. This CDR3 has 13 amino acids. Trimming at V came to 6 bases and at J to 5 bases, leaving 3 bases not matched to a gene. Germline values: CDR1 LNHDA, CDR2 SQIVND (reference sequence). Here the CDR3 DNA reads TGTGCCAGTAGCGACAGGGTAAATGAAAAACTGTTTTTT. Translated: CASSDRVNEKLFF.

The CDR3 loop is CASTGGLVNEQFF. The CDR3 DNA follows: TGTGCCAGCACCGGGGGACTAGTCAATGAGCAGTTCTTC. The chain carries TRBV2 and TRBJ2-1, with 8 bases lining up with TRBD2. Germline V gene sequence: CDR1 SNHLY, CDR2 FYNNEI. With V trimmed by 7 bases and J by 6 bases, 5 bases remained unmatched. The CDR3 is 13 residues long.

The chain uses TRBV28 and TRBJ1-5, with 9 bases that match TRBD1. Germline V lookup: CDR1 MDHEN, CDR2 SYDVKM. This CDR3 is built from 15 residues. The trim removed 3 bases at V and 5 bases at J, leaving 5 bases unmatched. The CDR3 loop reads CASSFEDRGYQPQHF. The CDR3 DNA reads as TGTGCCAGCAGTTTCGAGGACAGGGGTTATCAGCCCCAGCATTTT.

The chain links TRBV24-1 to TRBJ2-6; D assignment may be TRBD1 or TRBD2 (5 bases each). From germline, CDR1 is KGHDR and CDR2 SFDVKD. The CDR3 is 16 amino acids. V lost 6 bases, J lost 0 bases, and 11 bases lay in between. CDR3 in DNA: TGTGCCACCAGTCGGGGACCGAGCTCTGGGGCCAACGTCCTGACTTTC. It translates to CATSRGPSSGANVLTF.

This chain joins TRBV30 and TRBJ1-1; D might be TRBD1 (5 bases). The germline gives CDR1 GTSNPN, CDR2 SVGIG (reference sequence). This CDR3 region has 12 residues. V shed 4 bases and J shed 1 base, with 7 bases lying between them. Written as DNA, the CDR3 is TGTGCCTGGACTACAGGGAACACTGAAGCTTTCTTT. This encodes CAWTTGNTEAFF.

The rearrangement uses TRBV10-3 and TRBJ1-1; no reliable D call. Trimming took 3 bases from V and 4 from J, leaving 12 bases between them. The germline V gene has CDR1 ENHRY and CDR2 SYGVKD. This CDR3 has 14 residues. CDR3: CAISEVSQSTEAFF. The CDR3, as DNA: TGTGCCATCAGTGAAGTCTCCCAGAGCACTGAAGCTTTCTTT.

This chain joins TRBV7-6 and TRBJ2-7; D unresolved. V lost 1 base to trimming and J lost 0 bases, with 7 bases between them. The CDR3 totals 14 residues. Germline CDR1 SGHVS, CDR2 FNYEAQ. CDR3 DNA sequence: TGTGCCAGCAGCTTAGGGGCCTCCTCCTACGAGCAGTACTTC. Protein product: CASSLGASSYEQYF.

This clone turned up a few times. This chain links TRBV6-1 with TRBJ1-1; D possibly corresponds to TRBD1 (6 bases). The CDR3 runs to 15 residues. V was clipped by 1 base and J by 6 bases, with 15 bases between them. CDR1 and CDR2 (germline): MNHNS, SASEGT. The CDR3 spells CASSEEDSQAAEAFF. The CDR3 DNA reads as TGTGCCAGCAGTGAAGAGGACAGCCAAGCGGCTGAAGCTTTCTTT.

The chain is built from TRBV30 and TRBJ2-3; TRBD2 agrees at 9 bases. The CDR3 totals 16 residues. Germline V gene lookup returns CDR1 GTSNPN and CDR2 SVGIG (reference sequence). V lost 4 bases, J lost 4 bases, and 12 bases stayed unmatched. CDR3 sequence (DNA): TGTGCCTGGACCGAGGGGATTAGCGGGAGTGCAGATACGCAGTATTTT. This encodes CAWTEGISGSADTQYF.

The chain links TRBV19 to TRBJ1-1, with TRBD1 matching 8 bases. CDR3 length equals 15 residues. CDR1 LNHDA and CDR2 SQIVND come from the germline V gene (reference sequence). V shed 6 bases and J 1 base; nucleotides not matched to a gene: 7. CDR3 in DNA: TGTGCCAGTAGAAGACAGGGGACGACGAACACTGAAGCTTTCTTT. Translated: CASRRQGTTNTEAFF.

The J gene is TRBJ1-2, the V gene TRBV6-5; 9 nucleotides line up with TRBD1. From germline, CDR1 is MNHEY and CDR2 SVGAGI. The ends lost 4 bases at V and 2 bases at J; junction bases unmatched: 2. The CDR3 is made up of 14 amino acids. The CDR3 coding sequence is TGTGCCAGCAGTTTTGGACAGGGGAACTATGGCTACACCTTC. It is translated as CASSFGQGNYGYTF.

CDR3 sequence reads: CASSLAGNPTHEQYF. The CDR3 nucleotides read TGCGCCAGCAGCTTGGCGGGAAATCCCACTCACGAGCAGTACTTC. The chain recombines TRBV5-1 with TRBJ2-7, with a possible D match to TRBD2 (5 bases). Germline-derived CDR1 and CDR2 are SGHRS and YFSETQ. CDR3 size: 15 residues. Trimming cost V 0 bases and J 5 bases, with 15 bases left between them.

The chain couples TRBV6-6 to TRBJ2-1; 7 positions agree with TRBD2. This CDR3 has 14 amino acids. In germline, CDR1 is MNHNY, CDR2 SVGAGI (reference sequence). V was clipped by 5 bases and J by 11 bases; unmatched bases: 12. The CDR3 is CASSPPGGSGKQFF. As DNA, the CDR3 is TGTGCCAGCAGTCCTCCGGGGGGTAGCGGAAAGCAGTTCTTC.

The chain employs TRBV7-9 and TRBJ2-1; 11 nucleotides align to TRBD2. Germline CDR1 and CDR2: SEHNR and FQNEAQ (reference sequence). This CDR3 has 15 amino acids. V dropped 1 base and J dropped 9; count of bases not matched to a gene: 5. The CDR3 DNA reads TGTGCCAGCAGCTTAGGTTATAGCGGGAGGGGTGAGCAGTTCTTC. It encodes CASSLGYSGRGEQFF.